The clone carrying this T cell receptor (beta chain) has just a few counts. This sample is drawn from a study of shared clonotypes between healthy human individuals. Sequenced by immunoSEQ multiplex PCR; TCRdb stores in-frame clones only, minus some. The sample includes roughly 1 million clones, about 74% of them seen just once. The CDR3 has 15 amino acids. The germline gives CDR1 SEHNR, CDR2 FQNEAQ (reference sequence). The V end lost 7 bases, the J end lost 8 bases, and 23 bases lay between the germline ends. All of the donors resided in Nashville, Tennessee, and each was a Caucasian adult. CD45RA+ naive and CD45RA-negative memory subsets were separated from CD4+ cells.

The TCR was taken from a man younger than 30 in good health. Sequenced sample: memory CD4+ T cells sorted from blood. Subset in this sample: CD45RA-negative fraction. This rearrangement joins TRBV7-9 to TRBJ2-5; the D gene is possibly TRBD2 (6 bases). The chain's CDR3 is CASTPVGGERGTQYF. Here the CDR3 DNA reads TGTGCCAGCACCCCAGTGGGCGGGGAACGGGGTACCCAGTACTTC.